One and the same sample provided the 20 T cell receptor beta chains below, sequenced in a study of CD8 T cells in ankylosing spondylitis. TCRdb recomputed calls from the 5' RACE reads with MiXCR, one row per CDR3 protein. The profile shows 200,000 to 250,000 distinct CDR3 sequences, around 25% of them singletons. Sequenced input: blood, either unsorted or a sorted T cell fraction (not recorded which). Receptor source: a male donor with ankylosing spondylitis or in good health (not recorded which).

This clonotype has more than one count but fewer than ten. V gene TRBV7-2 combines with J gene TRBJ2-2; 11 positions agree with TRBD2. The length of the CDR3 is 15 residues. V was pared by 3 bases and J by 7 bases, with 4 bases of the junction left unmatched. Germline V lookup: CDR1 SGHTA, CDR2 FQGNSA. This chain's CDR3 is CASSLSSGRLGELFF. Written as DNA, the CDR3 is TGTGCCAGCAGCTTGTCTAGCGGGAGGCTCGGGGAGCTGTTTTTT.

Ten or more counts support this clonotype. The genes are TRBV10-3 and TRBJ2-7; 10 positions match TRBD2. V was pared by 0 bases and J by 5 bases, with 4 bases of the junction left unmatched. CDR1 is ENHRY and CDR2 is SYGVKD in the germline V gene. This CDR3 has 15 residues. The CDR3 nucleotides are TGTGCCATCAGTGAGTCGAGCGGGAGGGTAGACGAGCAGTACTTC. As protein: CAISESSGRVDEQYF.

This clonotype occurred a few times. This rearrangement joins TRBV20-1 to TRBJ1-5; D is possibly TRBD1 (5 bases). Germline values: CDR1 DFQATT, CDR2 SNEGSKA (reference sequence). The V end was cut by 3 bases, the J end by 4 bases, with 10 bases between. The CDR3 consists of 13 residues. The CDR3: CSASGAGNQPQHF. The CDR3 DNA reads as TGCAGTGCTAGTGGGGCGGGTAATCAGCCCCAGCATTTT.

This clonotype was recorded many times. The chain carries TRBV15 and TRBJ2-1; 9 bases fit TRBD2. The CDR3 contains 13 residues. The V segment lost 8 bases and the J segment 5 bases; nucleotides outside the gene matches: 4. CDR1 LNHNV and CDR2 YYDKDF come from the germline V gene (reference sequence). CDR3 coding DNA: TGTGCCACCGTAAGCGGGAGGAACAATGAGCAGTTCTTC. It translates to CATVSGRNNEQFF.

This clonotype was counted between two and nine times. Written as DNA, the CDR3 is TGTGCCATCAGCCCGGACAGGAACTATGGCTACACCTTC. This gives the protein CAISPDRNYGYTF. This chain links TRBV10-3 with TRBJ1-2; 7 bases align to TRBD1. There are 13 residues in the CDR3. Germline CDR1 ENHRY, CDR2 SYGVKD. V gave up 6 bases and J gave up 2 bases; unmatched junction bases: 3.

As for this clonotype: Just one base apart from a much larger clone, this may be a read error. V gene TRBV5-8 combines with J gene TRBJ2-7, with TRBD2 identical over 8 bases. CDR3 size: 17 residues. Germline CDR1 is SGHTS and CDR2 is YDEGEE. J lost 3 bases, V lost 2 bases, and 13 bases had no gene match. The DNA of the CDR3 is TGTGCCAGCAGCTTCCGGGCTAGCGGGCTTACGGGCTACGAGCAGTACTTC. The encoded protein is CASSFRASGLTGYEQYF.

The sample holds a few counts of this clonotype. The gene calls are TRBV29-1 and TRBJ2-2; maybe TRBD1 (5 bases). With 3 bases removed from V and 1 base from J, the gap between germline ends came to 6 bases. CDR3 size: 13 residues. Per the germline V gene, CDR1 is SQVTM and CDR2 is ANQGSEA. CDR3 sequence (DNA): TGCAGCGTTGACAGGGTGAACACCGGGGAGCTGTTTTTT. Translation: CSVDRVNTGELFF.

This clonotype appeared once. V and J are TRBV15 and TRBJ2-1; possibly TRBD2 for D (7 bases). V lost 0 bases to trimming and J lost 2 bases, with 11 bases between them. CDR3 length: 16 amino acids. Germline V CDR1 and CDR2: LNHNV, YYDKDF (reference sequence). This CDR3 is CATSREDGGPYNEQFF. As DNA, the CDR3 is TGTGCCACCAGCAGAGAAGACGGGGGGCCCTACAATGAGCAGTTCTTC.

The chain has TRBV20-1 and TRBJ2-7, with 7 nucleotides matching TRBD2. This CDR3 region has 13 residues. Germline trimming cut 4 bases from V and 6 bases from J; bases unmatched to any gene: 9. Germline CDR1 reads DFQATT; CDR2 reads SNEGSKA (reference sequence). The CDR3 loop is CSAKRGSEREQYF. The CDR3 DNA reads as TGCAGTGCTAAGCGCGGGAGCGAACGCGAGCAGTACTTC.

The chain combines TRBV20-1 with TRBJ1-2; no clear D gene. V lost 7 bases and J lost 5, with 17 bases in between. Looked up from germline, CDR1 is DFQATT and CDR2 is SNEGSKA (reference sequence). The CDR3 is made up of 13 amino acids. The CDR3 sequence is CSVRDLNSYGYTF. CDR3 DNA sequence: TGCAGTGTCAGAGATCTGAACTCGTATGGCTACACCTTC.

CDR3 nucleotides: TGCAGCGTTGACCGAGGGGCCATATTCACAGATACGCAGTATTTT. It yields the protein CSVDRGAIFTDTQYF. The rearrangement joins TRBV29-1 to TRBJ2-3; perhaps D is TRBD1 or TRBD2 (5 bases each). The germline V gene has CDR1 SQVTM and CDR2 ANQGSEA. V was shortened by 3 bases and J by 2 bases, with 15 bases between the two germline ends. This CDR3 is built from 15 residues.

This clonotype was picked up many times. V gene TRBV27 combines with J gene TRBJ1-2; 11 bases line up with TRBD1. The trim removed 4 bases at V and 4 bases at J, leaving 8 bases unmatched. Germline CDR1 and CDR2: MNHEY and SMNVEV (reference sequence). The CDR3 spans 16 residues. CDR3 protein: CASSYVRTGGGYGYTF. The CDR3 DNA is TGTGCCAGCAGTTACGTCCGGACAGGGGGCGGCTATGGCTACACCTTC.

The sample holds many counts of this clonotype. The chain is built from TRBV19 and TRBJ2-3; 7 nucleotides line up with TRBD2. The germline V gene has CDR1 LNHDA and CDR2 SQIVND (reference sequence). The CDR3 covers 15 residues. V lost 1 base, J lost 2 bases, and 3 bases stayed unmatched. CDR3 loop: CASSIGLANTDTQYF. The CDR3 nucleotides are TGTGCCAGTAGTATAGGACTAGCCAACACAGATACGCAGTATTTT.

This clonotype has at least ten counts. CDR3 sequence (DNA): TGTGCCATCAGTGAGCGGGACTCCCAAGAGACCCAGTACTTC. Translation gives CAISERDSQETQYF. The V gene is TRBV10-3, the J gene TRBJ2-5, with D perhaps TRBD2 (6 bases). V shed 2 bases and J shed 1 base, with 8 bases lying between them. This CDR3 has 14 residues. Germline-derived CDR1 and CDR2 are ENHRY and SYGVKD.

This clonotype was picked up many times. The V and J genes are TRBV12-3 or TRBV12-4 and TRBJ2-7; D possibly uses TRBD1 or TRBD2 (5 bases each). CDR3 size: 14 residues. V was cut by 8 bases and J by 2 bases, with 16 bases left in between. The CDR3 DNA is TGTGCCAGCGGCCGGGACCTTAGAACCTACGAGCAGTACTTC. This sequence encodes CASGRDLRTYEQYF.

This clonotype was recorded many times. The rearrangement joins TRBV15 to TRBJ2-2; D is unresolved. The CDR3 covers 11 residues. Germline lookup yields CDR1 LNHNV and CDR2 YYDKDF (reference sequence). Between the trimmed V and J ends, which lost 8 bases and 6 bases, there was a span of 7 bases. The CDR3 sequence: CATRSSGELFF. The CDR3 region has the DNA TGTGCCACCCGGTCGTCCGGGGAGCTGTTTTTT.

Many counts were recorded for this clonotype. V usage is TRBV6-1 and J usage is TRBJ2-2, with TRBD2 identical over 10 bases. Germline V CDR1 and CDR2: MNHNS, SASEGT. The CDR3 length is 15 residues. V shed 2 bases and J 7 bases; nucleotides not matched to a gene: 4. CDR3 coding DNA: TGTGCCAGCAGTGAAAGCGGGAGGGCTGGCGGGGAGCTGTTTTTT. Its protein is CASSESGRAGGELFF.

This clonotype was counted many times. The chain is built from TRBV18 and TRBJ2-7; tentative D call: TRBD1 (5 bases). The CDR3 consists of 14 residues. Germline values: CDR1 KGHSH, CDR2 LQKENI. The V end lost 0 bases, the J end lost 4 bases, and 10 bases lay between the germline ends. For the CDR3, the DNA is TGTGCCAGCTCACCACCCGGCAGGGAATACGAGCAGTACTTC. Amino acid sequence: CASSPPGREYEQYF.

The chain joins TRBV29-1 to TRBJ2-7, with 14 nucleotides matching TRBD2. Germline CDR1 reads SQVTM; CDR2 reads ANQGSEA. CDR3 size: 15 residues. V lost 5 bases and J lost 5; bases outside the gene matches: 8. The CDR3 reads CSVSGLAGGSDEQYF. In DNA form, the CDR3 reads TGCAGCGTTTCAGGACTAGCGGGAGGCTCGGACGAGCAGTACTTC.

The CDR3 DNA reads as TGCAGTGCTAGAGCTACAGGGAGAAGCCAGCCCCAGCATTTT. Residues: CSARATGRSQPQHF. This chain connects TRBV20-1 to TRBJ1-5; tentatively, D is TRBD1 (6 bases). Trimming removed 1 base at V and 7 bases at J, with 14 bases between. Germline V CDR1 and CDR2: DFQATT, SNEGSKA (reference sequence). There are 14 residues in the CDR3.